Given below is one T cell receptor beta chain in context. Its antigen is unidentified. These data come from a study of blood T cells in healthy people across ages. Germline CDR1 is DFQATT and CDR2 is SNEGSKA (reference sequence). The CDR3 runs to 16 residues. With 3 bases clipped from V and 11 bases from J, the junction kept 20 bases outside the gene matches. Overall study findings and caveats: Both higher diversity and more naive CD4+ cells marked long-lived donors when set against aged donors. Observed TCR beta diversity per million T cells went down as age went up. This fall followed a roughly linear course with age.

Using a J-beta primer mix together with a sample-barcoded 5' primer, a second PCR was run for roughly 7 to 11 cycles. Each cDNA molecule received a tag from a template-switch adaptor that had 12 random nucleotides. Each CDR3 protein is one row after TCRdb ran MiXCR on the 5' RACE reads. The repertoire holds 1.5 million to 2 million distinct CDR3 sequences, with 49% as singletons. Sequenced sample: blood. This receptor was identified in a woman aged 40 to 50 in good health. The chain employs TRBV20-1 and TRBJ2-5; 8 bases fit TRBD2. CDR3 amino acids: CSARCYSSGTYNEQYF. The CDR3, as DNA: TGCAGTGCTAGGTGCTACAGTAGCGGGACCTACAATGAGCAGTACTTC.